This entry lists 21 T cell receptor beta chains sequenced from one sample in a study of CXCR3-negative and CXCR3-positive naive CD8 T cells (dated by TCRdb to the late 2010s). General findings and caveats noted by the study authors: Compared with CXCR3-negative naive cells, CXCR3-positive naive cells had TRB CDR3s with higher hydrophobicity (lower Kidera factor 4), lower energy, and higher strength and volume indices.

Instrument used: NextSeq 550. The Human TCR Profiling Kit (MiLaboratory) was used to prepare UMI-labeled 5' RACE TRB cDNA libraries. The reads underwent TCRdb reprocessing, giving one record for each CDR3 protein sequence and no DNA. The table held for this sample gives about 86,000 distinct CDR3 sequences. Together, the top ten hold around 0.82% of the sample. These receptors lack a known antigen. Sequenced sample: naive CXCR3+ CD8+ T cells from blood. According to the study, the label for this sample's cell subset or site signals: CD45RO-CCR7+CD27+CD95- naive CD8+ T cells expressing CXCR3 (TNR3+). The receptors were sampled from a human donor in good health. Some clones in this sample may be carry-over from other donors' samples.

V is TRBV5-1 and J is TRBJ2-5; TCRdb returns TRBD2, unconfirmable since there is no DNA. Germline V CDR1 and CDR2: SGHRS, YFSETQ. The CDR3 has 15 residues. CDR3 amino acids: CASSLTLAGEETQYF. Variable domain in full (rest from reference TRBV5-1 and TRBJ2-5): KAGVTQTPRYLIKTRGQQVTLSCSPISGHRSVSWYQQTPGQGLQFLFEYFSETQRNKGNFPGRFSGRQFSNSRSEMNVSTLELGDSALYLCASSLTLAGEETQYFGPGTRLLVL.

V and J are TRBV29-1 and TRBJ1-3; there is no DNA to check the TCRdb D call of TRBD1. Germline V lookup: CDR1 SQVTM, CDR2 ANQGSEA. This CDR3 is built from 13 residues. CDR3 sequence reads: CSVGPGQGDTIYF.

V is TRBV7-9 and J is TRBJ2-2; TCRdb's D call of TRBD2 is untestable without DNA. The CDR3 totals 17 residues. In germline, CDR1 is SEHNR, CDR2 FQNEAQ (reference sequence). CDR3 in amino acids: CASSFPRSGINTGELFF.

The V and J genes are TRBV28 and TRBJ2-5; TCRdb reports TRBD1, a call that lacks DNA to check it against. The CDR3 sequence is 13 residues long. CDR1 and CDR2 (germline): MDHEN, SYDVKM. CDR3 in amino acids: CASSWFGGETQYF.

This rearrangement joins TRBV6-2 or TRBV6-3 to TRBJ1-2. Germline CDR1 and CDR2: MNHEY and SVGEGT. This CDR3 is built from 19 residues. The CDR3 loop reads CASSYSTLMSGSKDYGYTF.

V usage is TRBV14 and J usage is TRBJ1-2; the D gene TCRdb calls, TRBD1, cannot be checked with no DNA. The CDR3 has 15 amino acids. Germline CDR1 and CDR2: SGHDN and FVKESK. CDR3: CASSQVAGGNYGYTF.

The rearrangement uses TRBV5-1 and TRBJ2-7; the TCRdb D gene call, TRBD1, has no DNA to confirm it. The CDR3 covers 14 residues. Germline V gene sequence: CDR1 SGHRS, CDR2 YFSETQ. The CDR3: CASSLVDRPYEQYF.

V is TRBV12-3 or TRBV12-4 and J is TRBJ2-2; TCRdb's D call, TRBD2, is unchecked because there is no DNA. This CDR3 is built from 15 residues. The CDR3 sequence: CASSPPEMNTGELFF.

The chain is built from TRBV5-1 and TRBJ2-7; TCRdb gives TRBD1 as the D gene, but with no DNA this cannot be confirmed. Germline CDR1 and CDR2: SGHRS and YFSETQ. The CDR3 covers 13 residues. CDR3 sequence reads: CASSLQGFYEQYF.

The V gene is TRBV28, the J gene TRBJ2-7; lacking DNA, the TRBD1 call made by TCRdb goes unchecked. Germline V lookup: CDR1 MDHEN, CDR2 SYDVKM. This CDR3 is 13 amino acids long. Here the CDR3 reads CASSSQGAYEQYF. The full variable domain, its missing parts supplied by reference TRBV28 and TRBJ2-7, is DVKVTQSSRYLVKRTGEKVFLECVQDMDHENMFWYRQDPGLGLRLIYFSYDVKMKEKGDIPEGYSVSREKKERFSLILESASTNQTSMYLCASSSQGAYEQYFGPGTRLTVT.

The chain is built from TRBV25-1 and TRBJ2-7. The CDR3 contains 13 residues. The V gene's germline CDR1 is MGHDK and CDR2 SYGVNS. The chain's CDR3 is CASGYNDPYEQYF.

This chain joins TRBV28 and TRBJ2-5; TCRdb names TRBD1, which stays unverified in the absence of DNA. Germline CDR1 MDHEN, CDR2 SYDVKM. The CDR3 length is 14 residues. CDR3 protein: CASMKRQGGETQYF.

The CDR3 here is CASSELAGSYNEQFF. V gene TRBV6-4 combines with J gene TRBJ2-1; TCRdb reports TRBD2, a call that lacks DNA to check it against. This CDR3 has 15 amino acids. The germline V gene encodes CDR1 MRHNA and CDR2 SNTAGT.

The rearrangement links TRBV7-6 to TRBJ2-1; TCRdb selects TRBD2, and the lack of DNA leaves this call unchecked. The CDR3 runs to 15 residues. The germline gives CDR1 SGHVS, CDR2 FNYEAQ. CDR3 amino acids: CASSLLAGLYNEPFF.

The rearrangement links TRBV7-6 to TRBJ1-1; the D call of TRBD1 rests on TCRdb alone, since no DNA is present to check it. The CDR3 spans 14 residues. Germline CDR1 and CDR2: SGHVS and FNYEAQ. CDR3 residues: CASSAGGSGTEAFF.

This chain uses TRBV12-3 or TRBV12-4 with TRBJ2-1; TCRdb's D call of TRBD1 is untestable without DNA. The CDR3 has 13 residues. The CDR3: CASAIDGTNEQFF.

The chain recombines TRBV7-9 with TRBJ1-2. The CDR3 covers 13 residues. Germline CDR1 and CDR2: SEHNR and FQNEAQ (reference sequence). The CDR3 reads CASSFIERGGYTF.

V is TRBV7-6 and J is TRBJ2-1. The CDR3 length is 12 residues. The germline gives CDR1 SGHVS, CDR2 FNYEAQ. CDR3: CASSSYYNEQFF.

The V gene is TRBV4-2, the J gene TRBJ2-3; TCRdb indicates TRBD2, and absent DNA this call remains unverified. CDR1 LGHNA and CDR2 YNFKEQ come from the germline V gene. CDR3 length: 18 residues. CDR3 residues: CASRGPGLAGVPTDTQYF.

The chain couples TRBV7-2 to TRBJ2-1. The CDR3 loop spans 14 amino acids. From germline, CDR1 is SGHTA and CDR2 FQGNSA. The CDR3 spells CASSPVGSLIEQFF.

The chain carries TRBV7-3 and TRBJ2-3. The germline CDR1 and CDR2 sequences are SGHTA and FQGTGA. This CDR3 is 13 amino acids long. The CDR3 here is CASSLMVPDTQYF.